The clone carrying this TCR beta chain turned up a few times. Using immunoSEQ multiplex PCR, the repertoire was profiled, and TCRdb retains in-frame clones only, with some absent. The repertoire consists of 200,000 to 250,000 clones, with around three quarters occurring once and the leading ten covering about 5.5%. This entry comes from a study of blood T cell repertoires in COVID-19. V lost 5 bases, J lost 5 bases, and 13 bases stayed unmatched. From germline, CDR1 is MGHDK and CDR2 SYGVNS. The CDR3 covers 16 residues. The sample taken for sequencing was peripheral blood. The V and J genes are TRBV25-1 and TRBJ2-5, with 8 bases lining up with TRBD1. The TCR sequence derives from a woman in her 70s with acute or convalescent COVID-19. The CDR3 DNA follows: TGTGCCAGCAGTCTTCAGGGGGCGCTTAGGAGGGAGACCCAGTACTTC. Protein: CASSLQGALRRETQYF.